This TCR beta chain was found in a study of T cell responses to AZD1222 COVID-19 vaccine. Notes on the study in general: Reportedly, close to half of spike-specific TCRs are directed against unmutated variant regions.

Trimming stripped 0 bases from V and 2 bases from J, with 9 bases between. The CDR3 has 15 amino acids. Germline-derived CDR1 and CDR2 are ENHRY and SYGVKD. Comment on this clone: The antigen remains undetermined.

Repertoires were generated with immunoSEQ multiplex PCR, while TCRdb's copy carries only in-frame clones and drops some. The table has under 150,000 clones, approximately 91% seen once. V gene TRBV10-3 combines with J gene TRBJ2-3; no definite D call. This receptor was identified in an adult who received the AZD1222 COVID-19 vaccine. Sequencing was performed on peripheral blood, taken 28 days after the second AZD1222 dose. This chain's CDR3 is CAISESKGFTDTQYF. CDR3 DNA sequence: TGTGCCATCAGTGAGTCGAAGGGATTCACAGATACGCAGTATTTT.